A single sample is the source of the 31 T cell receptor beta chains below, sequenced in a study of spatial heterogeneity in lung cancer (dated 2019 in TCRdb). Explained via the paper, the time point label denotes: sample taken at primary tumor resection. TCR sequencing used whole RNA extracted from tumor and nontumor lung tissue, or from cryopreserved PBMC samples, without cell sorting. Library method: 5' RACE. TCRdb shows the sequencer as NextSeq 500. TCRdb applied fastp at Q25 and MiXCR to the public reads, then kept only in-frame beta chains. One record per CDR3 amino acid sequence lists the most common genes and DNA. The sample has about 95,000 distinct CDR3 sequences on record, over 8.5% of them singletons. 6.9% of the sample rests with the top ten. Sequences were derived from PBMCs, sampled at surgery. These receptors were obtained from a male donor with early-stage non-small cell lung cancer.

The sample holds many counts of this clonotype. This rearrangement joins TRBV7-8 to TRBJ2-1, with 8 bases identical to TRBD1. The CDR3 sequence is 14 residues long. The trim removed 6 bases at V and 4 bases at J, leaving 5 bases unmatched. The V gene's germline CDR1 is SGHVS and CDR2 FQNEAQ. CDR3 loop: CASSWDRPYNEQFF. DNA for the CDR3: TGTGCCAGCAGTTGGGACAGGCCTTACAATGAGCAGTTCTTC.

This clonotype was counted many times. V usage is TRBV18 and J usage is TRBJ1-2; 7 bases fit TRBD1. Germline CDR1 reads KGHSH; CDR2 reads LQKENI. There are 14 residues in the CDR3. The trim removed 6 bases at V and 1 base at J, leaving 5 bases unmatched. The CDR3 loop is CASSLGQSNYGYTF. CDR3 coding DNA: TGTGCCAGCTCCCTGGGACAGAGTAACTATGGCTACACCTTC.

This clonotype has at least ten counts. The chain is built from TRBV7-2 and TRBJ2-3, with 16 bases fitting TRBD2. This CDR3 region has 19 residues. CDR1 is SGHTA, CDR2 FQGNSA, per germline. The ends lost 5 bases at V and 0 bases at J; junction bases unmatched: 8. The CDR3 here is CASSQGLAGGPPSTDTQYF. The CDR3 region has the DNA TGTGCCAGCAGCCAGGGACTAGCGGGAGGGCCGCCTAGCACAGATACGCAGTATTTT.

As to this clonotype: Compared with germline, one end of the junction differs, possibly owing to a read error. The V and J genes are TRBV5-1 and TRBJ2-2; 8 positions agree with TRBD1. The CDR3 consists of 16 residues. Germline CDR1 is SGHRS and CDR2 is YFSETQ. CDR3 amino acids: CASSPDRVAWAGELYF. The CDR3 DNA sequence: TGCGCCAGCAGCCCGGACAGGGTAGCGTGGGCCGGGGAGCTGTATTTT.

This clonotype was counted many times. The rearrangement joins TRBV20-1 to TRBJ2-3; D may correspond to TRBD1 or TRBD2 (5 bases each). V shed 4 bases and J shed 3 bases, with 11 bases lying between them. The CDR3 has 13 residues. CDR1 and CDR2 from the germline V gene are DFQATT and SNEGSKA (reference sequence). The CDR3 protein is CSATLGGTDTQYF. CDR3 nucleotide sequence: TGCAGTGCTACCCTTGGGGGAACAGATACGCAGTATTTT.

This clonotype has just a few counts. V gene TRBV10-2 combines with J gene TRBJ2-3; TRBD1 aligns across 9 bases. The CDR3 runs 17 residues. Germline V gives CDR1 WSHSY, CDR2 SAAADI. The trim removed 4 bases at V and 5 bases at J, leaving 13 bases unmatched. In DNA, the CDR3 is TGCGCCAGCAGTGTCTCCATTCCGGGACAGGGAAGAGATACGCAGTATTTT. As protein: CASSVSIPGQGRDTQYF.

In this sample, this clonotype turned up many times. This chain connects TRBV7-9 to TRBJ2-2; D perhaps matches TRBD1 (5 bases). The V gene lost 5 bases and the J gene lost 4 bases, with 14 bases spanning the gap. The CDR3 loop spans 15 amino acids. The germline V gene has CDR1 SEHNR and CDR2 FQNEAQ (reference sequence). CDR3: CASSLPGRGTGELFF. The CDR3 nucleotides are TGTGCCAGCAGCCTACCAGGGCGAGGCACCGGGGAGCTGTTTTTT. Drawing the rest from reference TRBV7-9 and TRBJ2-2, the complete variable domain is DTGVSQNPRHKITKRGQNVTFRCDPISEHNRLYWYRQTLGQGPEFLTYFQNEAQLEKSRLLSDRFSAERPKGSFSTLEIQRTEQGDSAMYLCASSLPGRGTGELFFGEGSRLTVL.

The chain is built from TRBV2 and TRBJ2-1; TRBD2 agrees at 8 bases. The CDR3 runs 16 residues. Per germline, CDR1 SNHLY and CDR2 FYNNEI. V shed 11 bases, J shed 9 bases, and the junction held 21 bases outside the gene matches. The DNA for the CDR3 is TGTGCCGGCATGCCCTATTTAGCGGGAACTAGGGGTGAGCAGTTCTTC. Translating it yields CAGMPYLAGTRGEQFF. Full variable domain (remainder filled in from reference TRBV2 and TRBJ2-1): EPEVTQTPSHQVTQMGQEVILRCVPISNHLYFYWYRQILGQKVEFLVSFYNNEISEKSEIFDDQFSVERPDGSNFTLKIRSTKLEDSAMYFCAGMPYLAGTRGEQFFGPGTRLTVL.

In its sample, this clonotype was seen a few times. The V gene is TRBV2, the J gene TRBJ2-5; tentative D call: TRBD1 (6 bases). This CDR3 contains 14 residues. Germline V gene lookup returns CDR1 SNHLY and CDR2 FYNNEI. Trimming cost V 5 bases and J 2 bases, with 12 bases left between them. CDR3 loop: CASSRTDRQETQYF. CDR3 coding DNA: TGTGCCAGCAGTCGGACAGACAGACAAGAGACCCAGTACTTC.

Many counts were recorded for this clonotype. The rearrangement uses TRBV7-9 and TRBJ2-1; D ambiguous. CDR3 length equals 15 residues. Germline-derived CDR1 and CDR2 are SEHNR and FQNEAQ (reference sequence). Trimming pared 1 base from V and 3 bases from J, leaving 10 bases between. The CDR3 loop is CASSLGQEIYNEQFF. CDR3 DNA sequence: TGTGCCAGCAGCTTAGGACAAGAGATCTACAATGAGCAGTTCTTC.

This clonotype was detected a few times. The chain recombines TRBV11-1 with TRBJ2-1; 10 nucleotides match TRBD1. This CDR3 is 15 amino acids long. Losses at the gene ends were 2 bases for V and 6 bases for J; bases not matched to a gene: 4. Germline CDR1 is SGHAT and CDR2 is FQDESV (reference sequence). The CDR3 DNA reads as TGTGCCAGCAGCTTACCCCGGACAGGGGGCAATGAGCAGTTCTTC. Its translation is CASSLPRTGGNEQFF.

This clonotype came up a few times. The chain carries TRBV9 and TRBJ2-7; weak D call: TRBD2 (6 bases). Trimming cost V 0 bases and J 3 bases, with 10 bases left between them. The CDR3 runs 14 residues. CDR1 and CDR2 (germline): SGDLS, YYNGEE. The CDR3 loop reads CASSVAAGVYEQYF. For the CDR3, the DNA is TGTGCCAGCAGCGTAGCAGCGGGTGTCTACGAGCAGTACTTC.

This clonotype has just a few counts. The chain joins TRBV7-2 to TRBJ1-6; possible D gene TRBD1, 5 bases. V lost 1 base and J lost 9, with 10 bases in between. This CDR3 has 14 residues. CDR1 SGHTA and CDR2 FQGNSA come from the germline V gene. CDR3 sequence: CASSLEGLGSPLHF. The DNA for the CDR3 is TGTGCCAGCAGCTTAGAGGGGCTTGGTTCACCCCTCCACTTT.

This clonotype showed up just a few times. The chain carries TRBV20-1 and TRBJ2-7; TRBD2 agrees at 9 bases. Germline loops: CDR1 DFQATT, CDR2 SNEGSKA (reference sequence). This CDR3 spans 14 amino acids. The trim removed 3 bases at V and 2 bases at J, leaving 5 bases unmatched. The CDR3: CSARKAGGAYEQYF. The CDR3 DNA reads as TGCAGTGCTAGGAAGGCGGGAGGGGCCTACGAGCAGTACTTC.

There are many counts of this clonotype. The rearrangement joins TRBV20-1 to TRBJ2-1; tentative D call: TRBD1 (7 bases). Germline-derived CDR1 and CDR2 are DFQATT and SNEGSKA (reference sequence). The V and J ends lost 0 bases and 6 bases respectively, with 18 bases between them. The CDR3 loop spans 16 amino acids. This CDR3 reads CSARDLGRGDFNEQFF. Here the CDR3 DNA reads TGCAGTGCTAGAGATTTGGGCAGGGGGGACTTCAATGAGCAGTTCTTC.

This clonotype was counted ten times or more. V is TRBV5-6 and J is TRBJ2-7; D is unresolved. The germline CDR1 and CDR2 sequences are SGHDT and YYEEEE. The length of the CDR3 is 13 residues. Trimming took off 0 bases at V and 4 bases at J, with 8 bases between the two ends. The CDR3 loop is CASSLGRDYEQYF. The CDR3 nucleotides read TGTGCCAGCAGCTTGGGGCGAGATTACGAGCAGTACTTC.

The chain recombines TRBV10-3 with TRBJ2-3, with a weak D call TRBD2 (7 bases). CDR3 size: 14 residues. Germline CDR1 ENHRY, CDR2 SYGVKD. Trimming pared 10 bases from V and 0 bases from J, leaving 14 bases between. The CDR3 DNA reads TGTGCCACTGCGGCGGGGGCCAGCACAGATACGCAGTATTTT. Amino acid sequence: CATAAGASTDTQYF.

This clonotype was recorded many times. The V and J genes are TRBV18 and TRBJ2-2; 8 bases align to TRBD1. The trim removed 3 bases at V and 3 bases at J, leaving 9 bases unmatched. The CDR3 has 17 residues. Germline V gene sequence: CDR1 KGHSH, CDR2 LQKENI. The chain's CDR3 is CASSPFPTGEDTGELFF. In DNA, the CDR3 is TGTGCCAGCTCACCCTTCCCGACAGGGGAAGACACCGGGGAGCTGTTTTTT.

This clonotype has only a few counts. The chain combines TRBV4-1 with TRBJ2-1; D is uncertain. Germline V gives CDR1 MGHRA, CDR2 YSYEKL. There are 12 residues in the CDR3. Deletions cut 2 bases from V and 5 bases from J, with 4 bases between. This CDR3 reads CASSQRDNEQFF. The CDR3 DNA reads as TGCGCCAGCAGCCAAAGGGACAATGAGCAGTTCTTC.

V gene TRBV24-1 combines with J gene TRBJ1-5; TRBD1 might be the D (5 bases). CDR3 length equals 17 residues. Looked up from germline, CDR1 is KGHDR and CDR2 is SFDVKD. The germline V and J ends were trimmed by 3 bases and 1 base, with 15 bases remaining between them. The CDR3 nucleotides are TGTGCCACCAGTGATGCGGACACCGACCCGAGCAATCAGCCCCAGCATTTT. This codes for CATSDADTDPSNQPQHF.

The CDR3 region is CAISDPEGGSSGNTIYF. For the CDR3, the DNA is TGTGCCATCAGTGACCCTGAGGGCGGATCCTCTGGAAACACCATATATTTT. V and J are TRBV10-3 and TRBJ1-3; no firm D call. The germline gives CDR1 ENHRY, CDR2 SYGVKD. This CDR3 is built from 17 residues. With 3 bases removed from V and 0 bases from J, the gap between germline ends came to 15 bases.

This clonotype was seen many times. This chain links TRBV4-1 with TRBJ2-4; 7 nucleotides agree with TRBD1. Trimming at V came to 4 bases and at J to 5 bases, leaving 11 bases not matched to a gene. CDR3 length: 16 amino acids. Germline CDR1 MGHRA, CDR2 YSYEKL. The CDR3: CASSPLIRQGENIQYF. In DNA form, the CDR3 reads TGCGCCAGCAGCCCTTTGATACGGCAGGGGGAAAACATTCAGTACTTC.

This clonotype was counted many times. V usage is TRBV23-1 and J usage is TRBJ2-5; 8 positions agree with TRBD1. TRBV23-1 is recorded as an ORF, its role being uncertain. The CDR3 runs 14 residues. The junction had 5 bases not matched to a gene; V was cut back by 2 bases and J by 6 bases. The CDR3 loop is CASSQTQGAKTQYF. DNA for the CDR3: TGCGCCAGCAGTCAAACTCAGGGGGCCAAGACCCAGTACTTC.

The V gene is TRBV2, the J gene TRBJ2-1, with unresolved D. Germline-derived CDR1 and CDR2 are SNHLY and FYNNEI. Trimming left V 5 bases short and J 7 bases short, with 18 bases between. CDR3 length: 15 amino acids. The CDR3 spells CASSFDLIGENEQFF. The CDR3, as DNA: TGTGCCAGCAGTTTTGATCTAATTGGAGAGAATGAGCAGTTCTTC.

At least ten counts were recorded for this clonotype. J is TRBJ2-7 and V is TRBV5-1, with D perhaps given as TRBD1 or TRBD2 (5 bases each). V was shortened by 1 base and J by 2 bases, with 13 bases between the two germline ends. This CDR3 is built from 15 residues. Germline V gene sequence: CDR1 SGHRS, CDR2 YFSETQ. The DNA of the CDR3 is TGCGCCAGCAGCTTGAAGTCCCAGGGACCCTACGAGCAGTACTTC. This encodes CASSLKSQGPYEQYF.

Only a few counts were recorded for this clonotype. The V gene is TRBV10-3, the J gene TRBJ1-5, with 12 nucleotides matching TRBD1. This CDR3 is built from 17 residues. V shed 5 bases, J shed 0 bases, and the junction held 5 bases outside the gene matches. Per germline, CDR1 ENHRY and CDR2 SYGVKD. This CDR3 is CAISTGTGGFSNQPQHF. The CDR3, as DNA: TGTGCCATCAGTACCGGGACAGGGGGCTTTAGCAATCAGCCCCAGCATTTT.

This clonotype was recorded a few times. The chain is built from TRBV18 and TRBJ2-7, with 8 bases fitting TRBD1. Germline V lookup: CDR1 KGHSH, CDR2 LQKENI. The CDR3 runs to 16 residues. With 3 bases clipped from V and 4 bases from J, the junction kept 11 bases outside the gene matches. The CDR3 is CASSPTQGAGGYEQYF. The CDR3 nucleotides are TGTGCCAGCTCACCCACCCAGGGGGCAGGAGGTTACGAGCAGTACTTC.

This clonotype has a handful of counts. The V gene is TRBV9, the J gene TRBJ2-7; D is uncertain. Germline V CDR1 and CDR2: SGDLS, YYNGEE. The V end lost 0 bases, the J end lost 6 bases, and 13 bases lay between the germline ends. This CDR3 is built from 14 residues. Here the CDR3 DNA reads TGTGCCAGCAGCGTAGGGGTGGCAGACCGCGAGCAGTACTTC. Its translation: CASSVGVADREQYF.

This clonotype was counted many times. The rearrangement uses TRBV6-5 and TRBJ1-3, with a possible D match to TRBD1 (6 bases). The germline CDR1 and CDR2 sequences are MNHEY and SVGAGI. With 8 bases removed from V and 0 bases from J, the gap between germline ends came to 11 bases. The CDR3 consists of 14 residues. Written as DNA, the CDR3 is TGTGCCAGCCTGGACAGAAGCTCTGGAAACACCATATATTTT. Residues: CASLDRSSGNTIYF.

The rearrangement uses TRBV5-1 and TRBJ2-1; 7 positions agree with TRBD2. The germline gives CDR1 SGHRS, CDR2 YFSETQ. This CDR3 region has 14 residues. The V gene end was trimmed by 0 bases and the J gene end by 8 bases; junction bases not matched to a gene: 5. The CDR3 DNA reads TGCGCCAGCAGCTTGGGGACTAGTGTCGATGAGCAGTTCTTC. Its translation: CASSLGTSVDEQFF.

The table lists this clonotype with many counts. This chain uses TRBV29-1 with TRBJ2-1; TRBD2 matches at 11 bases. The CDR3 extends over 15 amino acids. Germline V gene lookup returns CDR1 SQVTM and CDR2 ANQGSEA. With V trimmed by 5 bases and J by 2 bases, 5 bases remained unmatched. The CDR3 DNA reads as TGCAGCGTTTGTAGCGGGAGGGTAGCCTACAATGAGCAGTTCTTC. Translation gives CSVCSGRVAYNEQFF.